This T cell receptor (beta chain) was captured by sequencing in a study of T cell responses to AZD1222 COVID-19 vaccine. Overall study results and limits: Spike-specific TCR breadth rose after two AZD1222 doses, and depth rose as well. Reports say nearly half of spike-specific TCRs go after unmutated variant regions. There were mostly white British donors and more females than males, and clonal diversity was possibly underestimated. Repertoire sampling happened only post peak T cell response.

Worth noting for this clone: Its target is not known.

The table came from immunoSEQ multiplex PCR; TCRdb's copy has only in-frame clones and leaves some out. The repertoire has about 130,000 clones, roughly 93% of them found once; the top ten carry around 0.99%. The CDR3 is 18 amino acids. The chain is built from TRBV21-1 and TRBJ2-7; TRBD1 was called by the table and not checked on the DNA. TRBV21-1 is marked as a pseudogene. Specimen: peripheral blood, collected 28 days after the second AZD1222 dose. This TCR was recovered from an adult who received the AZD1222 COVID-19 vaccine. The CDR3 DNA is TGTGCCAGCAGCAACGATCGGAGCTTGACAGGGCTGTCCTACGAGCAGTACTTC. Translated: CASSNDRSLTGLSYEQYF.